This T cell receptor (beta chain) is drawn from a study of human T cells and chemical hapten exposure (dated by TCRdb to the early 2020s). Notes on the research overall: For sensitization, 2% DPC in acetone was applied to a 2 cm by 2 cm area of upper inner arm skin. Patients additionally received weekly therapeutic DPC doses to the scalp throughout the roughly 26-week study period. Patch testing was performed on the upper back with Finn chambers containing 0.01% DPC, and the patch tests were scored after 6 days according to International Contact Dermatitis Research Group standards. Alopecia areata with under or over 50% scalp involvement, alopecia totalis and alopecia universalis were represented in the patient cohort, which was mostly female. The libraries were sequenced as a pool, and the TCR yield per sample differed mostly because of small variations in library volumes within the pool. Peripheral blood TCR repertoire changes were tracked in vivo in alopecia patients during primary and secondary sensitization to the hapten diphenylcyclopropenone (DPC). Blood samples were taken from patients before sensitization (week 0) and then at 2, 6 and about 24 weeks after DPC sensitization. For TCR sequencing, blood came from twenty-nine alopecia patients at anywhere from one to four time points (pre-sensitization, 2, 6 and 24 weeks).

A note on this clonotype: Its antigen remains undetermined. No much larger clonotype is one base removed from it; base qualities were not supplied.

Results and caveats for the whole study, not just this receptor: No change with DPC sensitization was found in the number of TCRs above 1 in 1000 frequency, and no evidence of global repertoire structure alterations was found. Patch test score correlated positively with the number of PT1 expanded TCRs, reaching significance at thresholds 8, 16 and 32 but not at 4. Expanded TCRs formed significantly more large CDR3 similarity clusters than pre-sensitization or healthy control sets, consistent with antigen-driven responses. Repeated subsampling changed both the strength of the expansion versus patch-test correlation and the threshold at which that correlation became significant. Alopecia, a presumed autoimmune disease, was present in all patients, so the immune response of the patients might differ from that of healthy individuals.

Library preparation employed RACE. These reads were obtained on a NextSeq 500. During library preparation, unique molecular identifiers were attached to individual cDNA molecules so that TCRs could be counted in a quantitative, reproducible way. From each blood RNA sample, both TCR alpha and TCR beta chains were sequenced. The original methods were these. The median number of TCRs per sample was approximately 93,000, ranging from about 23,224 to 690,600. The Decombinator software suite was used to annotate the V, J and CDR3 of the TCR reads. For PS versus PT1 abundance plots, all samples were subsampled to the same number of TCRs (28,000). Expanded TCRs were defined as absent before sensitization and observed at least eight times at the 2-week time point. TCRdb reran the public reads through fastp at Q25 and MiXCR, keeping productive beta chains. A single entry per CDR3 protein holds the most common genes and DNA from its merged rows. These V and J calls derive from TCRdb rather than the authors' analysis. In all, the sample holds around 120,000 distinct CDR3 sequences, and approximately 12% of those were seen once. The ten largest clonotypes hold roughly 2.8% of the sample.

The time point tag for this specimen amounts to: pre-sensitization, week 0. The sample's treatment or condition, from its label and the paper: therapeutic diphenylcyclopropenone sensitization with weekly scalp DPC. At each patch-test visit, blood was drawn before the patch test was applied. Patients were eligible if aged 18 to 70, diagnosed with alopecia and judged suitable for DPC therapy, and pregnant patients were excluded. Total RNA was extracted from unfractionated whole blood collected in Tempus Blood RNA tubes. Cut back by 5 bases and 1 base, the V and J ends lie 19 bases apart. Looking up the germline V gene yields CDR1 SGHTA and CDR2 FQGNSA. From its cysteine to its phenylalanine, the CDR3 spans 17 amino acids. The DNA shown is the 51-base CDR3, in frame from base 1.

The sequence was obtained from a woman in her late teens or twenties with alopecia areata. Some clones in this sample may be carry-over from other donors' samples. The sample here was whole blood, taken in connection with sensitization to the hapten diphenylcyclopropenone (DPC). The chain was built from TRBV7-2 and TRBJ2-3; too little of a D gene remains to name it. The DNA sequence is TGTGCCAGCAGCCTTTGGGCTAGTAGCACTGGCACAGATACGCAGTATTTT. Its product reads: CASSLWASSTGTDTQYF.